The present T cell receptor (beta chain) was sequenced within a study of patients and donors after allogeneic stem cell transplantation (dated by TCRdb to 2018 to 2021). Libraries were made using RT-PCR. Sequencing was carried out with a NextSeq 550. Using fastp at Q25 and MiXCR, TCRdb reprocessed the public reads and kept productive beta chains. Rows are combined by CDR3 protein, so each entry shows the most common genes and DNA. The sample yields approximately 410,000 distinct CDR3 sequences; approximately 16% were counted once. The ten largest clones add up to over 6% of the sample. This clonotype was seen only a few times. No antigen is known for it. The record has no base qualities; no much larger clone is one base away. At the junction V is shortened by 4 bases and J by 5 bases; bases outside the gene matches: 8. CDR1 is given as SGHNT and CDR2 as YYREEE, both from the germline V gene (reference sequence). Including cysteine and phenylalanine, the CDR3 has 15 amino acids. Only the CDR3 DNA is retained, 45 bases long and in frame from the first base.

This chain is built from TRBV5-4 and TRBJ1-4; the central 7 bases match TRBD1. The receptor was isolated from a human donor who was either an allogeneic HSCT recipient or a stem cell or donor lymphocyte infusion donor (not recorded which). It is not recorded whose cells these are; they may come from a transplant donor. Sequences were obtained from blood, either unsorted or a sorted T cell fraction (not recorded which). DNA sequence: TGTGCCAGCAGCCCCGCGGGACAGAGGAATGAAAAACTGTTTTTT. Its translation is CASSPAGQRNEKLFF.